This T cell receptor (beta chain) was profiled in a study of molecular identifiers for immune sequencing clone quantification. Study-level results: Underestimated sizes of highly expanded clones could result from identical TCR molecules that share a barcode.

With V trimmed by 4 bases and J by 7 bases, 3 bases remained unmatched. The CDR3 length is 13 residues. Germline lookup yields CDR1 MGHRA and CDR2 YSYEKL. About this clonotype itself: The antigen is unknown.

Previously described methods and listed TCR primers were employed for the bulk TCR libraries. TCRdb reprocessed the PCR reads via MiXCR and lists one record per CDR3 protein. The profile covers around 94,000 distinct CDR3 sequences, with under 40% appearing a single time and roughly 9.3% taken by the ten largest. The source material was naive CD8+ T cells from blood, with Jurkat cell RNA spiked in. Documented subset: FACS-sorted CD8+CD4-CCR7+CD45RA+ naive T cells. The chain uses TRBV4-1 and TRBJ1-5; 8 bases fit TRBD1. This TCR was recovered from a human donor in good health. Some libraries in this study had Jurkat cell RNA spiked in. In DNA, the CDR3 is TGCGCCAGCAGCCCAGGGGGCGAGCAGCCCCAGCATTTT. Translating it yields CASSPGGEQPQHF.